Here is one T cell receptor (beta chain) with its context. Additional DNA sequences in this sample encode the identical CDR3. The sample belongs to a study of blood T cell repertoires in COVID-19. Study summary: Both acute and convalescent COVID-19 samples were obtained from the United States, Italy and Spain.

Two negative PCRs, clearance, or symptom resolution were required of recovered Cohort 3 donors. In the original workflow: Reference gene primer amplification yielded estimated nucleated cell counts. Profiled with immunoSEQ multiplex PCR; TCRdb holds only in-frame clones, not every one. That table gives V, J and clone size, and the DNA gave D and trimming. The sample lists some 320,000 clones, around 90% occurring once. Germline CDR1 reads MNHEY; CDR2 reads SVGAGI. The CDR3 totals 13 residues. Trimming cost V 1 base and J 5 bases; bases outside gene matches: 1. The specimen sequenced was PBMCs or T cells enriched from blood (not recorded which). This TCR came from a man in his fifties or sixties who had recovered from COVID-19. The genes are TRBV6-5 and TRBJ2-5, with 7 bases matching TRBD2. The CDR3 nucleotides are TGTGCCAGCAGTTACTTGGGGGGGGAGACCCAGTACTTC. Encoded protein: CASSYLGGETQYF.